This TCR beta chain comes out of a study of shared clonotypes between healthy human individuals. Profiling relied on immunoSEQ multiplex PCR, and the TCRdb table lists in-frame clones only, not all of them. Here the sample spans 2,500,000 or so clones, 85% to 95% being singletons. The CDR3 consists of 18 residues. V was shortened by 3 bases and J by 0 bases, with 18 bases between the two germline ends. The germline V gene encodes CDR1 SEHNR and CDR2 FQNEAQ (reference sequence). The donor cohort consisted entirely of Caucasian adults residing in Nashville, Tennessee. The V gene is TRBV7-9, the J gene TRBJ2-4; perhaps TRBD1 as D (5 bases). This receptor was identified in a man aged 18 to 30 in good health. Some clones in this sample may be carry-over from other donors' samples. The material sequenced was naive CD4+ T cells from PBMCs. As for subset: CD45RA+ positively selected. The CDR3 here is CASSFSNTDILAKNIQYF. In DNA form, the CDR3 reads TGTGCCAGCAGCTTTTCAAACACGGACATATTAGCCAAAAACATTCAGTACTTC. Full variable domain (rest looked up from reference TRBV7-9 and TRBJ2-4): DTGVSQNPRHKITKRGQNVTFRCDPISEHNRLYWYRQTLGQGPEFLTYFQNEAQLEKSRLLSDRFSAERPKGSFSTLEIQRTEQGDSAMYLCASSFSNTDILAKNIQYFGAGTRLSVL.